This T cell receptor (beta chain) was obtained from a study of blood T cell repertoires in COVID-19. Whole-study context: Sources were T cells, B-cell-depleted T cells, or PBMCs; the material itself was cDNA or gDNA.

Original processing methods: The assay estimated nucleated cells by amplifying reference gene primers. TCRdb keeps only in-frame clones here, not all; method: immunoSEQ multiplex PCR. The DNA was the basis for D and trimming; V, J and clone size are from that table. The profile shows tens of thousands of clones, 84% of them singletons. V lost 3 bases and J 6 bases, leaving 15 bases between the germline ends. CDR3 length equals 15 residues. Germline V gene lookup returns CDR1 MDHEN and CDR2 SYDVKM. This chain connects TRBV28 to TRBJ1-5, with unresolved D. The sequence was collected from a man aged 45 to 65 with acute or convalescent COVID-19. What was sequenced was peripheral blood. The CDR3: CASSFLFGNAQPQHF. DNA for the CDR3: TGTGCCAGCAGTTTTCTTTTTGGCAACGCTCAGCCCCAGCATTTT.